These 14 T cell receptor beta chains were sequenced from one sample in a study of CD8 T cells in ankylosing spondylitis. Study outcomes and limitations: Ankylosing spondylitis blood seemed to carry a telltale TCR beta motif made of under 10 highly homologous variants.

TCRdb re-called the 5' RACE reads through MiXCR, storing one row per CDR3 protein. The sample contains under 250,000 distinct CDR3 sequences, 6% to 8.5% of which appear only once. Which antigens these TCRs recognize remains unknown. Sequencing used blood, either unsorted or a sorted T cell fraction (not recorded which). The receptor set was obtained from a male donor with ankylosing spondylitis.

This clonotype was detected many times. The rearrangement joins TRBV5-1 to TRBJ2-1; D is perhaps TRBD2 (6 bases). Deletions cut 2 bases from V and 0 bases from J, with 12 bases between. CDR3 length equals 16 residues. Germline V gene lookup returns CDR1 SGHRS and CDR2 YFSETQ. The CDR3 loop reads CASSFRDSGSYNEQFF. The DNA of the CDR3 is TGCGCCAGCAGCTTCCGGGACTCCGGCTCCTACAATGAGCAGTTCTTC.

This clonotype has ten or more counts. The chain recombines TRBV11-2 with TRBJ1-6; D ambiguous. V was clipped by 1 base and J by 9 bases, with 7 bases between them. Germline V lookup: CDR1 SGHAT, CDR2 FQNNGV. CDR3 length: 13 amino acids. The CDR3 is CASSLVVFSPLHF. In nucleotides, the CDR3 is TGTGCCAGCAGCTTAGTTGTATTTTCACCCCTCCACTTT.

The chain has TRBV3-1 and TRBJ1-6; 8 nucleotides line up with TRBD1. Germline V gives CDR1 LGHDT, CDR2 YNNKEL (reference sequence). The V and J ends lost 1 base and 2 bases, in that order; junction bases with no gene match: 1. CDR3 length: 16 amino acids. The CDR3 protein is CASSQATGAYNSPLHF. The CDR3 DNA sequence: TGTGCCAGCAGCCAAGCGACAGGGGCCTATAATTCACCCCTCCACTTT.

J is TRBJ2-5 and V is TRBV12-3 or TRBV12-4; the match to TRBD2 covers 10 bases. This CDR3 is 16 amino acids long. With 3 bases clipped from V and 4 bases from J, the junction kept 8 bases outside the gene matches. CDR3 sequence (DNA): TGTGCCAGCAGTTTTGGAGCGGGAGGGCAGGGAGAGACCCAGTACTTC. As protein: CASSFGAGGQGETQYF.

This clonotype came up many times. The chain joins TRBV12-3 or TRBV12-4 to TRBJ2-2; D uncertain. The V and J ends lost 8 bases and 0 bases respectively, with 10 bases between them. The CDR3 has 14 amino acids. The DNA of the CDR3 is TGTGCCAGCCTCGGCAGCTCGAACACCGGGGAGCTGTTTTTT. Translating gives CASLGSSNTGELFF.

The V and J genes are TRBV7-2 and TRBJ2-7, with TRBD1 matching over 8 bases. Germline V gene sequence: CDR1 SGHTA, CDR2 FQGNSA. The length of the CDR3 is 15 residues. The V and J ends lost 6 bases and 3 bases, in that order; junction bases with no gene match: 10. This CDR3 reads CASRGVGTGVYEQYF. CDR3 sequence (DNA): TGTGCCAGCAGAGGAGTTGGGACAGGAGTCTACGAGCAGTACTTC.

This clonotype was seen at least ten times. CDR3 sequence reads: CASSWGRAAGELFF. DNA of the CDR3: TGTGCCAGCAGCTGGGGGAGGGCCGCCGGGGAGCTGTTTTTT. The chain has TRBV7-2 and TRBJ2-2, with 7 nucleotides matching TRBD2. The J segment lost 6 bases and the V segment lost 4 bases, leaving 5 bases of the junction unmatched. The CDR3 covers 14 residues. CDR1 SGHTA and CDR2 FQGNSA come from the germline V gene. Full variable domain (remainder filled in from reference TRBV7-2 and TRBJ2-2): GAGVSQSPSNKVTEKGKDVELRCDPISGHTALYWYRQSLGQGLEFLIYFQGNSAPDKSGLPSDRFSAERTGGSVSTLTIQRTQQEDSAVYLCASSWGRAAGELFFGEGSRLTVL.

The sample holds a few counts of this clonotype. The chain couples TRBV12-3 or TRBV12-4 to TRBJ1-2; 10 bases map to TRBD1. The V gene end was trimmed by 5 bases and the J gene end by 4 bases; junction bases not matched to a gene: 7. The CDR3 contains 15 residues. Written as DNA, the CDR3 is TGTGCCAGCAGTGACCCGACAGGGGGCTTCTATGGCTACACCTTC. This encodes CASSDPTGGFYGYTF.

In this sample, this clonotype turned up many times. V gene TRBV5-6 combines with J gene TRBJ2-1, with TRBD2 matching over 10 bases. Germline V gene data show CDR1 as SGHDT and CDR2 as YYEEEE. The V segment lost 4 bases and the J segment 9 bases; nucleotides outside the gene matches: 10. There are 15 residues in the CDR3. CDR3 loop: CASSAILAGISEQFF. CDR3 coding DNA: TGTGCCAGCAGCGCGATACTAGCGGGGATTTCTGAGCAGTTCTTC.

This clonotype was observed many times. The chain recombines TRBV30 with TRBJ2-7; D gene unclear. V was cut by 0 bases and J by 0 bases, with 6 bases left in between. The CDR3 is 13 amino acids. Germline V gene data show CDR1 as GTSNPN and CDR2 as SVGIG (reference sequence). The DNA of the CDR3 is TGTGCCTGGAGTGTTGGCAGCTCCTACGAGCAGTACTTC. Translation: CAWSVGSSYEQYF.

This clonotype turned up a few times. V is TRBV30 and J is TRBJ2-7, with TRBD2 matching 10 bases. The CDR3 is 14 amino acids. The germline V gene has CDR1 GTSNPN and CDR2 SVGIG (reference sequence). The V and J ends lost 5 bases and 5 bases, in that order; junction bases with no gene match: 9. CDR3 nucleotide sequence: TGTGCCTGGGACGTTACTAGCGGGATCCACGAGCAGTACTTC. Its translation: CAWDVTSGIHEQYF.

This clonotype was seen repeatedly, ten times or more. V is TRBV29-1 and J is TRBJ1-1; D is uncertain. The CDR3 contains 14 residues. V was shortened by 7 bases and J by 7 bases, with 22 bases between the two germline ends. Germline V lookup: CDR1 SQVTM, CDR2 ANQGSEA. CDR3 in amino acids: CSAARGNPRGEAFF. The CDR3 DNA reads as TGCAGCGCAGCCCGGGGTAATCCTCGAGGTGAAGCTTTCTTT.

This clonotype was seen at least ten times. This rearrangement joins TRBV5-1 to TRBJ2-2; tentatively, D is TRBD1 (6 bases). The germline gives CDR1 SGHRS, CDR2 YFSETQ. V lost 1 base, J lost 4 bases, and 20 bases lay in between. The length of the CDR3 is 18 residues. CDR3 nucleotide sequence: TGCGCCAGCAGCTTGTCCCTTTCAATTCACAGGGCCACCGGGGAGCTGTTTTTT. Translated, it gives CASSLSLSIHRATGELFF.

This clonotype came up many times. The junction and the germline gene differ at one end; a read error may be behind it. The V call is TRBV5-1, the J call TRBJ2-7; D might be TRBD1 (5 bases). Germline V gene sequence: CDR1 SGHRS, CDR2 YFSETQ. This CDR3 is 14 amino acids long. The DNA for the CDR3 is TGTGCCAGCAGTTTGGGGCGGAGATCCTACGAGCAGTACTTC. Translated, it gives CASSLGRRSYEQYF.